This TCR beta chain was recovered during a study of blood T cell repertoires in COVID-19. As for the study in general: COVID-19 samples from acute and convalescent phases originated in the United States, Italy and Spain.

The trim removed 6 bases at V and 9 bases at J, leaving 9 bases unmatched. Germline V gives CDR1 LNHNV, CDR2 YYDKDF (reference sequence). CDR3 length equals 15 residues. Study members were between about 18 and 95 years old and lived in 24 US regions. Cohort assignment relied on participant-reported clinical history. As processed by the authors: Reference gene primer amplification in the assay estimated nucleated cell counts. TCRdb's table, derived via immunoSEQ multiplex PCR, lists solely in-frame clones and lacks some. V, J and clone size were drawn from that table, and D and trimming were deduced from the DNA. This table has 350,000 or so clones, 85% to 90% appearing once.

The V and J genes are TRBV15 and TRBJ1-6; the match to TRBD1 covers 9 bases. This TCR came from a woman in her 30s who had been exposed to COVID-19. Sequenced material: PBMCs or T cells enriched from blood (not recorded which). The CDR3: CATRLYRGQGSPLHF. The CDR3 region has the DNA TGTGCCACCAGACTCTACAGGGGGCAGGGTTCACCCCTCCACTTT.